This T cell receptor beta chain was captured by sequencing in a study of T cells after yellow fever vaccination. Looking at the study overall: SMART-Seq v4 Ultra Low Input prepared the low-cell-number fractions. Whole-study findings and limits: Post-booster repertoires contained most primary-vaccination clones again (approximately 95% CD4, approximately 88% CD8). Abundant bulk-population clonotypes could contaminate the FACS-sorted repertoires.

Generation of TCR cDNA used 5'RACE template switching (which added a universal primer site and UMIs). TCRdb fed the 5' RACE reads into MiXCR, producing one record per CDR3 protein. The sample carries more than 300,000 distinct CDR3 sequences, approximately 4% recorded once. From germline, CDR1 is MNHEY and CDR2 SMNVEV (reference sequence). Deletions cut 5 bases from V and 1 base from J, with 11 bases between. The CDR3 has 15 residues. This clonotype was observed at least ten times. Its cognate antigen is unknown. The rearrangement links TRBV27 to TRBJ2-2, with D possibly TRBD1 on 5 matching bases. The source material was PBMCs, sampled 15 days after the yellow fever booster vaccination. The source of this sequence is a man younger than 35 who received the YFV17D yellow fever vaccine. The CDR3 nucleotides are TGTGCCAGCAGTAGGGTCGACAGGAACACCGGGGAGCTGTTTTTT. Translating it yields CASSRVDRNTGELFF.